This T cell receptor beta chain was recovered during a study of shared clonotypes between healthy human individuals. CDR1 and CDR2 (germline): MNHNS, SASEGT. The germline V and J ends were trimmed by 3 bases and 5 bases, with 23 bases remaining between them. CDR3 length: 18 amino acids. Naivety among CD8 cells was defined by CD45RO negativity and positive CCR7 selection, thereby excluding terminally differentiated effector memory CD45RA+ cells. Libraries were prepared by immunoSEQ multiplex PCR; TCRdb keeps only in-frame clonotypes and omits some of them. The repertoire includes roughly 770,000 clones, approximately 97% of them detected once, and roughly 0.23% sits in the top ten.

Sample: naive CD8+ T cells sorted from blood. This chain links TRBV6-1 with TRBJ1-5, with D perhaps TRBD1 (6 bases). This TCR came from a man under 40 in good health. CDR3 protein: CASSEGSGPYREDQPQHF. The CDR3 DNA reads as TGTGCCAGCAGTGAGGGGTCGGGCCCGTACAGGGAAGATCAGCCCCAGCATTTT.